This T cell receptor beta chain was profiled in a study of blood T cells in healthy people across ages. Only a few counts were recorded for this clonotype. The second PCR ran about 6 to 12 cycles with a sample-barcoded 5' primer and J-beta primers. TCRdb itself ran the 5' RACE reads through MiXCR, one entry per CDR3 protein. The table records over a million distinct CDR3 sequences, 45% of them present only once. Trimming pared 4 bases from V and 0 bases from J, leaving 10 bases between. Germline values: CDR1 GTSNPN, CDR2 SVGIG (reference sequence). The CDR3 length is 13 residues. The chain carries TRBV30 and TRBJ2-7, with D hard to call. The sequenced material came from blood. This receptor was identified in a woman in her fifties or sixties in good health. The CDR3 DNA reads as TGTGCCTGGATGCAGGAACCCTCCTACGAGCAGTACTTC. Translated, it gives CAWMQEPSYEQYF.